Following are 18 T cell receptor beta chains from one sample sequenced in a study of cytomegalovirus exposure and HLA in healthy donors. PCR employed 60 Vbeta and 13 Jbeta primers. Only in-frame clones appear in the TCRdb table, and some are missing; sequencing was by immunoSEQ multiplex PCR. The sample has fewer than 250,000 clones, about three quarters seen once; the top ten hold 15%. The specimen sequenced was PBMCs. Receptor source: a man aged 35-49 years in good health and CMV-seronegative.

This clone has more than one count but fewer than ten. The chain carries TRBV6-6 and TRBJ2-3; 8 bases are a match to TRBD1. The CDR3 runs to 13 residues. Germline V gene lookup returns CDR1 MNHNY and CDR2 SVGAGI (reference sequence). The junction had 4 bases not matched to a gene; V was cut back by 6 bases and J by 5 bases. In DNA form, the CDR3 reads TGTGCCAGCAGCTCAGGGGGCTTAGATACGCAGTATTTT. The encoded protein is CASSSGGLDTQYF.

The chain carries TRBV18 and TRBJ1-2, with no clear D. The V and J ends lost 9 bases and 5 bases respectively, with 13 bases between them. The CDR3 consists of 12 residues. The germline V gene has CDR1 KGHSH and CDR2 LQKENI. CDR3 residues: CASRDVNYGYTF. DNA for the CDR3: TGTGCCAGTCGGGATGTTAATTATGGCTACACCTTC.

This chain connects TRBV5-4 to TRBJ1-4, with a weak D call TRBD1 (6 bases). V was trimmed by 2 bases and J by 8 bases, leaving 13 bases between them. Germline lookup yields CDR1 SGHNT and CDR2 YYREEE (reference sequence). The length of the CDR3 is 14 residues. CDR3 amino acids: CASSFQGREEKLFF. The CDR3 nucleotides are TGTGCCAGCAGCTTCCAGGGGCGAGAAGAAAAACTGTTTTTT.

The rearrangement uses TRBV5-4 and TRBJ1-1, with a possible D match to TRBD1 (5 bases). Per the germline V gene, CDR1 is SGHNT and CDR2 is YYREEE (reference sequence). This CDR3 region has 13 residues. Trimming pared 4 bases from V and 2 bases from J, leaving 9 bases between. The CDR3 loop is CASSRGSNTEAFF. The CDR3 region has the DNA TGTGCCAGCAGCCGGGGGTCCAACACTGAAGCTTTCTTT.

The chain has TRBV28 and TRBJ2-7, with 8 nucleotides matching TRBD2. The V gene end was trimmed by 4 bases and the J gene end by 4 bases; junction bases not matched to a gene: 12. CDR1 and CDR2 (germline): MDHEN, SYDVKM. The CDR3 runs 16 residues. CDR3 sequence reads: CASSSPFSGLGYEQYF. CDR3 coding DNA: TGTGCCAGCAGTTCTCCCTTCTCGGGACTAGGTTACGAGCAGTACTTC.

This rearrangement joins TRBV7-2 to TRBJ1-1; D gene uncertain. Germline values: CDR1 SGHTA, CDR2 FQGNSA. This CDR3 comprises 16 residues. Trimming removed 5 bases at V and 5 bases at J, with 21 bases between. CDR3 DNA sequence: TGTGCCAGCAGCCCACCGGGTTCCTACGTTAGGACTGAAGCTTTCTTT. Protein sequence: CASSPPGSYVRTEAFF.

The chain has TRBV27 and TRBJ2-7, with 8 positions matching TRBD1. CDR1 MNHEY and CDR2 SMNVEV come from the germline V gene (reference sequence). The CDR3 runs to 15 residues. The trim removed 2 bases at V and 2 bases at J, leaving 5 bases unmatched. The CDR3 region is CASSLRQGSPYEQYF. CDR3 bases: TGTGCCAGCAGTTTACGACAGGGGTCCCCCTACGAGCAGTACTTC.

The chain carries TRBV5-6 and TRBJ1-6, with D perhaps TRBD1 (6 bases). Trimming removed 3 bases at V and 12 bases at J, with 10 bases between. The V gene's germline CDR1 is SGHDT and CDR2 YYEEEE. This CDR3 contains 12 residues. As DNA, the CDR3 is TGTGCCAGCAGCTCCGGACAGCAACCCCTCCACTTT. It translates to CASSSGQQPLHF.

The chain's CDR3 is CASTYEVFFYGYTF. The CDR3 DNA reads as TGTGCCAGCACCTACGAAGTCTTTTTCTATGGCTACACCTTC. The chain is built from TRBV6-6 and TRBJ1-2; D ambiguous. V dropped 7 bases and J dropped 4 bases, with 16 bases sitting between them. Germline V gene data show CDR1 as MNHNY and CDR2 as SVGAGI (reference sequence). The CDR3 has 14 residues.

This clone has more than one count but fewer than ten. The chain couples TRBV6-5 to TRBJ2-2, with D perhaps matching TRBD2 (5 bases). Germline CDR1 MNHEY, CDR2 SVGAGI. The length of the CDR3 is 13 residues. The ends were cut back, 3 bases at V and 5 bases at J, with 7 bases in the middle. The CDR3 here is CASSYTGTGELFF. As DNA, the CDR3 is TGTGCCAGCAGTTATACGGGGACCGGGGAGCTGTTTTTT.

The chain joins TRBV19 to TRBJ1-1; TRBD1 is a possible D gene (6 bases). Trimming removed 7 bases at V and 1 base at J, with 13 bases between. The CDR3 loop spans 14 amino acids. The V gene's germline CDR1 is LNHDA and CDR2 SQIVND (reference sequence). DNA of the CDR3: TGTGCCAGTAACCTTGGACAGTCGAACACTGAAGCTTTCTTT. Translation: CASNLGQSNTEAFF. Full variable domain (rest looked up from reference TRBV19 and TRBJ1-1): DGGITQSPKYLFRKEGQNVTLSCEQNLNHDAMYWYRQDPGQGLRLIYYSQIVNDFQKGDIAEGYSVSREKKESFPLTVTSAQKNPTAFYLCASNLGQSNTEAFFGQGTRLTVV.

This clone was seen once. This chain links TRBV5-1 with TRBJ2-7; 9 bases fit TRBD1. V was pared by 3 bases and J by 2 bases, with 6 bases of the junction left unmatched. CDR1 SGHRS and CDR2 YFSETQ come from the germline V gene. CDR3 length equals 15 residues. DNA of the CDR3: TGCGCCAGCAGCTCCACAGGGGGCGACCCCTACGAGCAGTACTTC. It encodes CASSSTGGDPYEQYF. Together with reference TRBV5-1 and TRBJ2-7, the CDR3 gives the full variable domain: KAGVTQTPRYLIKTRGQQVTLSCSPISGHRSVSWYQQTPGQGLQFLFEYFSETQRNKGNFPGRFSGRQFSNSRSEMNVSTLELGDSALYLCASSSTGGDPYEQYFGPGTRLTVT.

This chain uses TRBV18 with TRBJ2-4; D is possibly TRBD1 (5 bases). This CDR3 is built from 15 residues. Trimming left V 4 bases short and J 7 bases short, with 17 bases between. Germline V gives CDR1 KGHSH, CDR2 LQKENI. In nucleotides, the CDR3 is TGTGCCAGCTCACGGGGCGGTGCCGAGGCTAACATTCAGTACTTC. Protein product: CASSRGGAEANIQYF.

The genes are TRBV28 and TRBJ2-1, with TRBD2 as a possible D gene (5 bases). With 6 bases removed from V and 0 bases from J, the gap between germline ends came to 12 bases. The CDR3 contains 15 residues. Germline CDR1 and CDR2: MDHEN and SYDVKM. This CDR3 reads CASRTLSGSYNEQFF. The CDR3 nucleotides are TGTGCCAGCAGGACATTGAGCGGCTCCTACAATGAGCAGTTCTTC.

J is TRBJ1-1 and V is TRBV18; TRBD1 is a possible D gene (6 bases). Deletions cut 3 bases from V and 9 bases from J, with 14 bases between. Per germline, CDR1 KGHSH and CDR2 LQKENI. The CDR3 is 13 residues long. CDR3 residues: CASSPRTADKAFF. CDR3 sequence (DNA): TGTGCCAGCTCACCCAGGACAGCGGATAAAGCTTTCTTT.

The rearrangement uses TRBV5-6 and TRBJ2-2, with 7 bases aligning to TRBD1. CDR3 length: 18 amino acids. Germline CDR1 reads SGHDT; CDR2 reads YYEEEE. Trimming cost V 2 bases and J 0 bases; bases outside gene matches: 10. The CDR3 here is CASSLPWGQKTNTGELFF. The CDR3 bases are TGTGCCAGCAGCTTACCCTGGGGACAGAAGACGAACACCGGGGAGCTGTTTTTT.

The CDR3 nucleotides are TGTGCCAGCAGCGAAACAGGGGGCAGGTACGAGCAGTACTTC. Protein product: CASSETGGRYEQYF. This chain connects TRBV5-4 to TRBJ2-7; 9 bases align to TRBD1. V was pared by 4 bases and J by 4 bases, with 6 bases of the junction left unmatched. The CDR3 totals 14 residues. The germline CDR1 and CDR2 sequences are SGHNT and YYREEE (reference sequence).

The V gene is TRBV5-8, the J gene TRBJ2-1; no clear D. Per germline, CDR1 SGHTS and CDR2 YDEGEE. The V end was cut by 4 bases, the J end by 8 bases, with 7 bases between. This CDR3 comprises 11 residues. CDR3 sequence (DNA): TGTGCCAGCAGCCCATACTATGAGCAGTTCTTC. The encoded protein is CASSPYYEQFF.